This TCR beta chain stems from a study of T cell repertoires in cytomegalovirus infection. This clonotype was counted only a few times. Its antigen is not known. TCRdb ran MiXCR on the reads and lists one entry per CDR3 protein. The sample records about 830,000 distinct CDR3 sequences, 30% to 35% being singletons. The TCR sequence derives from a human donor in good health (CMV status not recorded). Some clones in this sample may be carry-over from other donors' samples. Sequencing used cultured CD8+ T cells from PBMCs, obtained from culture after CMV antigen stimulation.

The CDR3 region is CASSLRRGYEQYF. In DNA, the CDR3 is TGTGCCAGCAGCTTGAGGCGGGGCTACGAGCAGTACTTC. The chain recombines TRBV5-5 with TRBJ2-7; a weak D match, TRBD2 (6 bases). Per germline, CDR1 SGHKS and CDR2 YYEKEE (reference sequence). This CDR3 spans 13 amino acids. V lost 1 base to trimming and J lost 3 bases, with 8 bases between them.